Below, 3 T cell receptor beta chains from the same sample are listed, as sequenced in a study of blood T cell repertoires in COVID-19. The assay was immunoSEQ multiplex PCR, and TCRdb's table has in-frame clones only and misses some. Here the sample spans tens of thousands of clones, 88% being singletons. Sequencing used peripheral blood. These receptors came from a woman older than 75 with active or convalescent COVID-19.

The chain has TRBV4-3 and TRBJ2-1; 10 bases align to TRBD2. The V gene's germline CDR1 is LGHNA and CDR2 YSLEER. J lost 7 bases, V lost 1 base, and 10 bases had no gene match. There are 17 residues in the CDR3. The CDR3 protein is CASSQGRLAGAYNEQFF. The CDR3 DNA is TGCGCCAGCAGCCAAGGGAGACTAGCGGGTGCTTATAATGAGCAGTTCTTC.

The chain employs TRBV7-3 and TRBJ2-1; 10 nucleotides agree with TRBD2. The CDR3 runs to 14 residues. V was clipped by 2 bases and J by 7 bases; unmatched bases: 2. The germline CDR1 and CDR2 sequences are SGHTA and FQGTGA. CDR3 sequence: CASSLGLAANEQFF. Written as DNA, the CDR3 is TGTGCCAGCAGCTTAGGACTAGCGGCGAATGAGCAGTTCTTC.

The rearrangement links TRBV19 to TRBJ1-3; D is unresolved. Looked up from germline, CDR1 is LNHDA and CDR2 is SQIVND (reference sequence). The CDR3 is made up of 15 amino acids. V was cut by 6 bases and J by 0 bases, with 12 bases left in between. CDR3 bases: TGTGCCAGTAGGCCCGGGGTCAGCTCTGGAAACACCATATATTTT. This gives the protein CASRPGVSSGNTIYF.